This T cell receptor beta chain was identified during a study of cytomegalovirus exposure and HLA in healthy donors. This CDR3 is built from 14 residues. J lost 3 bases, V lost 4 bases, and 5 bases had no gene match. Germline assignment: CDR1 SGHRS and CDR2 YFSETQ. PCR involved 60 Vbeta and 13 Jbeta primers. In the study's own analysis: The authors later counted roughly 87 million unique TCR beta chains, 9.5 million to 11 million of them shared. TCRdb's copy holds only in-frame clones and misses some; the assay was immunoSEQ multiplex PCR. V, J and clone size are those of that table, while D and trimming were read from the DNA. The repertoire includes about 190,000 clones, 60% to 80% of them detected once, and roughly 2.8% sits in the top ten.

Material: PBMCs. The sequence came from a woman aged 30 to 39 in good health and CMV-seropositive. The chain uses TRBV5-1 and TRBJ2-7, with 9 bases that match TRBD2. The DNA for the CDR3 is TGCGCCAGCAGCATATGGACTAGCGACTACGAGCAGTACTTC. This sequence encodes CASSIWTSDYEQYF.